These 25 T cell receptor beta chains were all obtained from the same sample, sequenced in a study of T cells in narcolepsy. Libraries were prepared by immunoSEQ multiplex PCR; TCRdb keeps only in-frame clonotypes and omits some of them. The repertoire holds roughly 30,000 clones, with 65% to 85% as singletons. What was sequenced was memory (CD45RA-) CD4+ T cells from blood. Every receptor here comes from a human donor in good health.

The chain combines TRBV6-1 with TRBJ2-3; 10 bases fit TRBD2. The CDR3 contains 14 residues. Germline V gives CDR1 MNHNS, CDR2 SASEGT. V lost 7 bases, J lost 7 bases, and 8 bases stayed unmatched. CDR3 sequence: CASTASGRSNTQYF. As DNA, the CDR3 is TGTGCCAGCACAGCTAGCGGGAGATCGAATACGCAGTATTTT.

This clone is classed as medium-sized. The chain is built from TRBV6-5 and TRBJ1-1; D is unresolved. The V gene's germline CDR1 is MNHEY and CDR2 SVGAGI. The CDR3 has 11 residues. V lost 8 bases, J lost 3 bases, and 7 bases lay in between. The CDR3 nucleotides read TGTGCCAGCTTAGGAGACACTGAAGCTTTCTTT. It specifies CASLGDTEAFF.

The V call is TRBV9, the J call TRBJ2-7, with a weak D call TRBD1 (5 bases). V was clipped by 0 bases and J by 5 bases, with 12 bases between them. Germline lookup yields CDR1 SGDLS and CDR2 YYNGEE. CDR3 length: 14 residues. CDR3 in DNA: TGTGCCAGCAGCGTAGACCCCAGGGATAACGAGCAGTACTTC. This codes for CASSVDPRDNEQYF.

The V and J genes are TRBV10-1 and TRBJ2-1; no firm D call. CDR3 size: 12 residues. V shed 5 bases and J shed 9 bases, with 11 bases lying between them. Looked up from germline, CDR1 is WNHNN and CDR2 is SYGVQD (reference sequence). This CDR3 reads CASSPPSGEQFF. The CDR3 coding sequence is TGCGCCAGCAGTCCCCCGTCTGGTGAGCAGTTCTTC.

The rearrangement joins TRBV11-2 to TRBJ2-1; D ambiguous. The CDR3 extends over 12 amino acids. CDR1 and CDR2 from the germline V gene are SGHAT and FQNNGV. With 5 bases removed from V and 4 bases from J, the gap between germline ends came to 6 bases. Written as DNA, the CDR3 is TGTGCCAGCAGCCCCAATTACAATGAGCAGTTCTTC. Encoded protein: CASSPNYNEQFF.

The J gene is TRBJ1-3, the V gene TRBV5-4; D gene uncertain. The CDR3 sequence is 17 residues long. V was clipped by 4 bases and J by 0 bases, with 17 bases between them. Germline V gene sequence: CDR1 SGHNT, CDR2 YYREEE (reference sequence). CDR3 sequence (DNA): TGTGCCAGCAGCCCCGCATCTGACCTAAGCTCTGGAAACACCATATATTTT. Its protein is CASSPASDLSSGNTIYF.

CDR3 protein: CASSPRFSSSGANVLTF. DNA of the CDR3: TGTGCCAGCAGCCCCCGGTTCTCTAGCTCTGGGGCCAACGTCCTGACTTTC. J is TRBJ2-6 and V is TRBV7-7; D is unresolved. The CDR3 spans 17 residues. Germline-derived CDR1 and CDR2 are SSHAT and FNYEAQ (reference sequence). Trimming removed 5 bases at V and 0 bases at J, with 14 bases between.

The rearrangement joins TRBV29-1 to TRBJ1-1; no firm D call. Trimming took 6 bases from V and 1 from J, leaving 3 bases between them. Germline V gives CDR1 SQVTM, CDR2 ANQGSEA. This CDR3 has 10 amino acids. The CDR3: CSVKNTEAFF. The CDR3 DNA follows: TGCAGCGTGAAGAACACTGAAGCTTTCTTT.

The chain is built from TRBV7-9 and TRBJ1-5; the D is unclear. V lost 1 base to trimming and J lost 7 bases, with 14 bases between them. The CDR3 covers 15 residues. CDR1 is SEHNR, CDR2 FQNEAQ, per germline (reference sequence). DNA for the CDR3: TGTGCCAGCAGCTTAGGGCGGGTCGAGGTCCAGCCCCAGCATTTT. Translating it yields CASSLGRVEVQPQHF.

This clone has more than one count but fewer than ten. This sequence joins TRBV29-1 and TRBJ1-1; D gene ambiguous. Germline V gene sequence: CDR1 SQVTM, CDR2 ANQGSEA. Trimming removed 3 bases from V and 6 bases from J, with 5 bases in between. CDR3 size: 10 residues. Written as DNA, the CDR3 is TGCAGCGTTGACGGGGCTGAAGCTTTCTTT. This gives the protein CSVDGAEAFF. Variable domain in full (rest from reference TRBV29-1 and TRBJ1-1): SAVISQKPSRDICQRGTSLTIQCQVDSQVTMMFWYRQQPGQSLTLIATANQGSEATYESGFVIDKFPISRPNLTFSTLTVSNMSPEDSSIYLCSVDGAEAFFGQGTRLTVV.

This clone was detected only a few times. The genes are TRBV11-3 and TRBJ1-4; no firm D call. This CDR3 region has 14 residues. The germline V gene has CDR1 SGHNT and CDR2 YENEEA. V lost 6 bases, J lost 5 bases, and 13 bases lay in between. The DNA for the CDR3 is TGTGCCAGCAGTCGCGGTACAGCGAATGAAAAACTGTTTTTT. It codes for CASSRGTANEKLFF.

This chain links TRBV7-9 with TRBJ2-3; D may be TRBD2 (5 bases). V was cut by 5 bases and J by 2 bases, with 14 bases left in between. This CDR3 has 15 residues. Per the germline V gene, CDR1 is SEHNR and CDR2 is FQNEAQ (reference sequence). CDR3 coding DNA: TGTGCCAGCAGCCGAGGGCAGACGGACACAGATACGCAGTATTTT. Translated: CASSRGQTDTDTQYF.

The chain uses TRBV7-8 and TRBJ1-4; TRBD1 might be the D (5 bases). Trimming stripped 4 bases from V and 2 bases from J, with 8 bases between. Per the germline V gene, CDR1 is SGHVS and CDR2 is FQNEAQ. The CDR3 has 14 amino acids. The CDR3 protein is CASSWGTTNEKLFF. In nucleotides, the CDR3 is TGTGCCAGCAGCTGGGGGACCACTAATGAAAAACTGTTTTTT.

The chain combines TRBV6-1 with TRBJ2-3, with D possibly matching TRBD2 (5 bases). There are 13 residues in the CDR3. The germline V and J ends were trimmed by 6 bases and 2 bases, with 9 bases remaining between them. Germline CDR1 reads MNHNS; CDR2 reads SASEGT. CDR3 protein: CASRQRDTDTQYF. CDR3 bases: TGTGCCAGCAGACAACGGGACACAGATACGCAGTATTTT.

The gene calls are TRBV30 and TRBJ1-2, with a weak D call TRBD1 (5 bases). The CDR3 consists of 13 residues. Trimming cost V 8 bases and J 4 bases, with 17 bases left between them. From germline, CDR1 is GTSNPN and CDR2 SVGIG (reference sequence). Written as DNA, the CDR3 is TGTGCCGGACCGAAAAGGACACGCTATGGCTACACCTTC. Amino acids: CAGPKRTRYGYTF.

The gene calls are TRBV7-9 and TRBJ2-1; 7 bases align to TRBD1. Losses at the gene ends were 4 bases for V and 3 bases for J; bases not matched to a gene: 3. CDR3 length equals 14 residues. Germline V gene sequence: CDR1 SEHNR, CDR2 FQNEAQ (reference sequence). The CDR3 DNA is TGTGCCAGCAGCTCAGACAGGGTCTACAATGAGCAGTTCTTC. This gives the protein CASSSDRVYNEQFF.

The V call is TRBV11-2, the J call TRBJ2-7; possibly TRBD2 for D (6 bases). The CDR3 totals 17 residues. CDR1 is SGHAT and CDR2 is FQNNGV in the germline V gene. V was clipped by 1 base and J by 1 base, with 17 bases between them. CDR3 coding DNA: TGTGCCAGCAGCTTAGGGAAGTTGCGGGACGGTTCCTACGAGCAGTACTTC. Protein sequence: CASSLGKLRDGSYEQYF.

The rearrangement joins TRBV19 to TRBJ2-2; D remains unclear. The germline V and J ends were trimmed by 3 bases and 2 bases, with 7 bases remaining between them. Per the germline V gene, CDR1 is LNHDA and CDR2 is SQIVND (reference sequence). This CDR3 has 14 amino acids. CDR3 amino acids: CASSIFANTGELFF. For the CDR3, the DNA is TGTGCCAGTAGTATTTTTGCCAACACCGGGGAGCTGTTTTTT.

The chain carries TRBV6-5 and TRBJ2-1; D is possibly TRBD2 (6 bases). The germline CDR1 and CDR2 sequences are MNHEY and SVGAGI. The length of the CDR3 is 15 residues. Trimming shortened V by 0 bases and J by 4 bases, and 10 bases separated the two germline ends. The chain's CDR3 is CASSYSGTAYNEQFF. CDR3 DNA: TGTGCCAGCAGTTACTCTGGGACTGCATACAATGAGCAGTTCTTC.

This clone was counted a few times. This chain uses TRBV10-3 with TRBJ2-7, with 7 bases fitting TRBD2. The CDR3 totals 12 residues. Germline assignment: CDR1 ENHRY and CDR2 SYGVKD. The junction had 4 bases not matched to a gene; V was cut back by 6 bases and J by 5 bases. CDR3 sequence reads: CAIRAGSHEQYF. For the CDR3, the DNA is TGTGCCATCAGAGCGGGAAGCCACGAGCAGTACTTC.

The chain carries TRBV6-5 and TRBJ2-7; TRBD1 is a possible D gene (6 bases). The CDR3 covers 13 residues. CDR1 is MNHEY, CDR2 SVGAGI, per germline. Trimming pared 5 bases from V and 2 bases from J, leaving 10 bases between. This CDR3 is CASSGQPTYEQYF. The CDR3 DNA follows: TGTGCCAGCAGTGGACAGCCTACCTACGAGCAGTACTTC.

V is TRBV5-1 and J is TRBJ2-7; 9 nucleotides align to TRBD1. V was pared by 5 bases and J by 2 bases, with 5 bases of the junction left unmatched. This CDR3 comprises 14 residues. Germline CDR1 and CDR2: SGHRS and YFSETQ. CDR3 nucleotide sequence: TGCGCCAGCAGATCCGGGACAGGGCCCTACGAGCAGTACTTC. This sequence encodes CASRSGTGPYEQYF.

This clone was seen a single time. The chain has TRBV27 and TRBJ2-7, with 10 bases matching TRBD1. This CDR3 is 14 amino acids long. Germline trimming cut 3 bases from V and 6 bases from J; bases unmatched to any gene: 5. The germline V gene encodes CDR1 MNHEY and CDR2 SMNVEV (reference sequence). CDR3 bases: TGTGCCAGCAGTTTGGGACAGGGGTTAAGCGAGCAGTACTTC. This sequence encodes CASSLGQGLSEQYF.

The J gene is TRBJ2-1, the V gene TRBV18, with D unresolved. Trimming stripped 0 bases from V and 0 bases from J, with 9 bases between. The CDR3 sequence is 16 residues long. CDR1 is KGHSH and CDR2 is LQKENI in the germline V gene. CDR3 loop: CASSPPVLSSYNEQFF. The CDR3 coding sequence is TGTGCCAGCTCACCACCGGTCTTGAGCTCCTACAATGAGCAGTTCTTC.

The chain couples TRBV9 to TRBJ1-1; D may be TRBD1 (6 bases). CDR1 is SGDLS and CDR2 is YYNGEE in the germline V gene. The CDR3 extends over 14 amino acids. V was trimmed by 2 bases and J by 2 bases, leaving 10 bases between them. The CDR3 coding sequence is TGTGCCAGCAGCGTGGACAGTTCTAACACTGAAGCTTTCTTT. The encoded protein is CASSVDSSNTEAFF.